The 24 T cell receptor beta chains in this list originate from one sample, sequenced in a study of T cell repertoires in cytomegalovirus infection. These receptors' antigens are unknown. TCRdb called the reads again in MiXCR, with one record for every CDR3 protein. The table records fewer than 950,000 distinct CDR3 sequences, roughly 33% of them present only once. Sequenced material: cultured CD8+ T cells from PBMCs, taken from culture after CMV antigen stimulation. These receptors originate from a human donor in good health (CMV status not recorded). Some clones in this sample may be carry-over from other donors' samples.

As regards this clonotype: At one end the junction does not follow the germline gene, possibly because of a read error. This chain joins TRBV12-3 or TRBV12-4 and TRBJ2-5, with TRBD1 as a possible D gene (5 bases). The CDR3 spans 13 residues. The CDR3 reads CASSFLGRETHYF. Here the CDR3 DNA reads TGTGCCAGCAGTTTCTTGGGGCGAGAGACCCATTACTTC.

The table lists this clonotype with a few counts. The chain couples TRBV3-1 to TRBJ2-3; TRBD2 matches 7 bases. Germline lookup yields CDR1 LGHDT and CDR2 YNNKEL (reference sequence). Trimming at V came to 1 base and at J to 2 bases, leaving 3 bases not matched to a gene. This CDR3 contains 15 residues. CDR3 loop: CASSQGAGYTDTQYF. The DNA for the CDR3 is TGTGCCAGCAGCCAAGGAGCGGGGTACACAGATACGCAGTATTTT.

The genes are TRBV20-1 and TRBJ1-5, with 10 bases aligning to TRBD1. Germline V gives CDR1 DFQATT, CDR2 SNEGSKA (reference sequence). The J segment lost 4 bases and the V segment lost 0 bases, leaving 6 bases of the junction unmatched. This CDR3 comprises 16 residues. CDR3 in amino acids: CSARDLGTGVNQPQHF. In DNA form, the CDR3 reads TGCAGTGCTAGAGATCTCGGGACAGGGGTAAATCAGCCCCAGCATTTT.

J is TRBJ2-2 and V is TRBV28; D may be TRBD1 (5 bases). V was shortened by 8 bases and J by 0 bases, with 19 bases between the two germline ends. The V gene's germline CDR1 is MDHEN and CDR2 SYDVKM. The CDR3 extends over 17 amino acids. The CDR3 region has the DNA TGTGCCAGCTTCACAAGGAGACAGCCCGCGAACACCGGGGAGCTGTTTTTT. This encodes CASFTRRQPANTGELFF.

Concerning this clonotype: It may be a read error: a sequence one base away is much more abundant. V is TRBV2 and J is TRBJ1-2; D uncertain. The V gene's germline CDR1 is SNHLY and CDR2 FYNNEI. Trimming cost V 6 bases and J 6 bases, with 5 bases left between them. The CDR3 extends over 10 amino acids. The CDR3 region is CASRDHGYTF. CDR3 DNA sequence: TGTGCCAGCAGGGACCATGGCTACACCTTC.

V is TRBV7-9 and J is TRBJ1-5, with D unresolved. CDR3 length equals 13 residues. V dropped 3 bases and J dropped 7 bases, with 10 bases sitting between them. CDR1 and CDR2 (germline): SEHNR, FQNEAQ (reference sequence). This chain's CDR3 is CASSLGMRQPQHF. Written as DNA, the CDR3 is TGTGCCAGCAGCTTGGGGATGCGCCAGCCCCAGCATTTT.

Concerning this clonotype: This may be a read error: a much more frequent sequence differs by one nucleotide. The genes are TRBV12-3 or TRBV12-4 and TRBJ2-3; a weak D match, TRBD2 (6 bases). Trimming shortened V by 8 bases and J by 0 bases, and 15 bases separated the two germline ends. This CDR3 contains 15 residues. The CDR3 protein is CASGQGLSSTDTQYF. For the CDR3, the DNA is TGTGCCAGCGGGCAGGGACTGTCTAGCACAGATACGCAGTATTTT.

V gene TRBV6-2 or TRBV6-3 combines with J gene TRBJ2-1; no clear D. This CDR3 comprises 16 residues. Trimming took 2 bases from V and 2 from J, leaving 13 bases between them. Germline V lookup: CDR1 MNHEY, CDR2 SVGEGT. For the CDR3, the DNA is TGTGCCAGCAGTTACGGAGCTGCCCCCACCTACAATGAGCAGTTCTTC. Amino acid sequence: CASSYGAAPTYNEQFF.

The CDR3 DNA reads TGTGCCACCAGTGATCCGACAGAGAACACTGAAGCTTTCTTT. Translating gives CATSDPTENTEAFF. V gene TRBV24-1 combines with J gene TRBJ1-1, with D possibly being TRBD1 (5 bases). Germline V CDR1 and CDR2: KGHDR, SFDVKD. Trimming shortened V by 3 bases and J by 1 base, and 8 bases separated the two germline ends. The CDR3 runs 14 residues.

The rearrangement uses TRBV6-2 or TRBV6-3 and TRBJ1-2; D ambiguous. V shed 0 bases and J shed 7 bases, with 9 bases lying between them. Germline V lookup: CDR1 MNHEY, CDR2 SVGEGT. The length of the CDR3 is 13 residues. The CDR3 loop is CASSYSPVFGYTF. In DNA form, the CDR3 reads TGTGCCAGCAGTTACTCCCCAGTTTTTGGCTACACCTTC.

This clonotype occurred many times. V is TRBV7-2 and J is TRBJ2-7; D possibly corresponds to TRBD1 (6 bases). This CDR3 is 15 amino acids long. The V gene lost 0 bases and the J gene lost 0 bases, with 9 bases spanning the gap. CDR1 and CDR2 (germline): SGHTA, FQGNSA. CDR3 sequence reads: CASSLAPDSSYEQYV. The DNA for the CDR3 is TGTGCCAGCAGCTTAGCCCCGGACAGCTCCTACGAGCAGTACGTC.

This clonotype was seen only a few times. The chain is built from TRBV27 and TRBJ2-1; the D gene is possibly TRBD2 (7 bases). Germline CDR1 reads MNHEY; CDR2 reads SMNVEV (reference sequence). The CDR3 runs to 14 residues. The germline V and J ends were trimmed by 7 bases and 0 bases, with 10 bases remaining between them. This CDR3 is CASKGGASYNEQFF. The DNA of the CDR3 is TGTGCCAGCAAGGGGGGGGCCTCCTACAATGAGCAGTTCTTC.

This clonotype has just one count. The chain joins TRBV6-5 to TRBJ2-3; D possibly uses TRBD1 or TRBD2 (5 bases each). Germline V gene sequence: CDR1 MNHEY, CDR2 SVGAGI. The V end was cut by 0 bases, the J end by 3 bases, with 19 bases between. This CDR3 spans 18 amino acids. This CDR3 reads CASSYSRGASAGTDTQYF. CDR3 nucleotide sequence: TGTGCCAGCAGTTACTCGAGAGGGGCCTCTGCCGGAACAGATACGCAGTATTTT.

This clonotype was recorded many times. This sequence joins TRBV6-1 and TRBJ1-2; TRBD1 is a possible D gene (6 bases). The CDR3 runs to 15 residues. Trimming took 2 bases from V and 4 from J, leaving 14 bases between them. Germline V gives CDR1 MNHNS, CDR2 SASEGT. The CDR3 protein is CASSESPGTIYGYTF. DNA for the CDR3: TGTGCCAGCAGTGAAAGCCCGGGGACAATCTATGGCTACACCTTC.

This clonotype was observed a handful of times. The chain recombines TRBV6-1 with TRBJ1-2; D ambiguous. This CDR3 contains 17 residues. V was clipped by 1 base and J by 3 bases, with 18 bases between them. Germline values: CDR1 MNHNS, CDR2 SASEGT. CDR3 sequence: CASSEDTPGGYDYGYTF. CDR3 nucleotides: TGTGCCAGCAGTGAAGACACTCCCGGAGGATATGACTATGGCTACACCTTC.

The V and J genes are TRBV2 and TRBJ2-6; D remains ambiguous. CDR1 and CDR2 from the germline V gene are SNHLY and FYNNEI. V gave up 1 base and J gave up 0 bases, with 10 bases separating them. The CDR3 sequence is 17 residues long. For the CDR3, the DNA is TGTGCCAGCAGTGAAGGACCGTATTCCTCTGGGGCCAACGTCCTGACTTTC. Its protein is CASSEGPYSSGANVLTF.

The chain links TRBV19 to TRBJ1-5; D ambiguous. Germline assignment: CDR1 LNHDA and CDR2 SQIVND (reference sequence). The CDR3 totals 13 residues. V was trimmed by 8 bases and J by 5 bases, leaving 13 bases between them. The CDR3 sequence: CASGERRDQPQHF. CDR3 DNA: TGTGCCAGTGGGGAGAGACGGGATCAGCCCCAGCATTTT.

V usage is TRBV12-3 or TRBV12-4 and J usage is TRBJ1-4, with a possible D match to TRBD1 (5 bases). Trimming pared 3 bases from V and 3 bases from J, leaving 11 bases between. The CDR3 is made up of 15 amino acids. CDR3 loop: CASSFSQGANEKLFF. Written as DNA, the CDR3 is TGTGCCAGCAGTTTCAGCCAGGGAGCTAATGAAAAACTGTTTTTT.

Worth noting for this clonotype: This may come from a read error, since a much larger clone is one base off. The chain combines TRBV7-6 with TRBJ2-5; TRBD2 matches at 10 bases. CDR1 is SGHVS, CDR2 FNYEAQ, per germline. This CDR3 has 16 residues. CDR3 region: CASSFRTSGLPETQYF. The DNA of the CDR3 is TGTGCTAGCAGCTTTCGGACTAGCGGACTCCCAGAGACCCAGTACTTC.

This chain connects TRBV6-6 to TRBJ1-2; 7 bases are a match to TRBD1. V was pared by 5 bases and J by 3 bases, with 9 bases of the junction left unmatched. Germline V gene lookup returns CDR1 MNHNY and CDR2 SVGAGI (reference sequence). The CDR3 runs to 15 residues. The CDR3, as DNA: TGTGCCAGCAGTCTGACAGGGAATCTTTACTATGGCTACACCTTC. It specifies CASSLTGNLYYGYTF.

This clonotype was observed once. The genes are TRBV5-4 and TRBJ2-5, with TRBD2 as a possible D gene (7 bases). The CDR3 spans 14 residues. From germline, CDR1 is SGHNT and CDR2 YYREEE (reference sequence). The V end was cut by 0 bases, the J end by 5 bases, with 11 bases between. As DNA, the CDR3 is TGTGCCAGCAGCTTGGCCGCGGGGGCGGAGACCCAGTACTTC. Amino acids: CASSLAAGAETQYF.

The V and J genes are TRBV12-3 or TRBV12-4 and TRBJ1-1; perhaps TRBD1 as D (6 bases). The CDR3 has 14 amino acids. The V gene lost 7 bases and the J gene lost 3 bases, with 15 bases spanning the gap. The CDR3 reads CASTITGSYTEAFF. In DNA form, the CDR3 reads TGTGCCAGCACCATAACAGGGTCCTACACTGAAGCTTTCTTT.

V gene TRBV2 combines with J gene TRBJ1-6; weak D call: TRBD1 (5 bases). The CDR3 runs 17 residues. Trimming shortened V by 4 bases and J by 7 bases, and 20 bases separated the two germline ends. From germline, CDR1 is SNHLY and CDR2 FYNNEI. The CDR3 region is CASSGGEFELFNSPLHF. In DNA, the CDR3 is TGTGCCAGCAGTGGGGGGGAATTCGAACTTTTCAATTCACCCCTCCACTTT.

This chain links TRBV9 with TRBJ2-7; tentatively, D is TRBD2 (6 bases). Per the germline V gene, CDR1 is SGDLS and CDR2 is YYNGEE. Deletions cut 0 bases from V and 3 bases from J, with 13 bases between. There are 15 residues in the CDR3. CDR3 amino acids: CASSVAGGRNYEQYF. Written as DNA, the CDR3 is TGTGCCAGCAGCGTAGCCGGGGGTAGAAACTACGAGCAGTACTTC.